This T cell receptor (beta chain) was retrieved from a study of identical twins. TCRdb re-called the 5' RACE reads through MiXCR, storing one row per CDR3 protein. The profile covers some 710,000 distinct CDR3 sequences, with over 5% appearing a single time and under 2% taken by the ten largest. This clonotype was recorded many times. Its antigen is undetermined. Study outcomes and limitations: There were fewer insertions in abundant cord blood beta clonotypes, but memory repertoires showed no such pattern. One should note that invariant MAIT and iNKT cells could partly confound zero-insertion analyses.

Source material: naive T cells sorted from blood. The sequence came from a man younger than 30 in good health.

The CDR3 here is CASSPGTGLYGYTF. In DNA form, the CDR3 reads TGTGCCAGCTCACCAGGGACAGGGCTTTATGGCTACACCTTC. The rearrangement links TRBV18 to TRBJ1-2, with TRBD1 matching 9 bases. This CDR3 spans 14 amino acids. Germline CDR1 KGHSH, CDR2 LQKENI. V shed 2 bases and J 5 bases; nucleotides not matched to a gene: 3.